This T cell receptor (beta chain) was found in a study of T cell responses to AZD1222 COVID-19 vaccine. On this clone itself: Its antigen is as yet unknown.

Method: immunoSEQ multiplex PCR; TCRdb's copy keeps in-frame clones and lacks some. Of about 130,000 clones listed, about 80% are singletons. CDR3 size: 11 residues. After removal of 6 bases from V and 14 bases from J, the junction contained 9 bases not matched to a gene. Per the germline V gene, CDR1 is MNHEY and CDR2 is SVGAGI. Notes on the study in general: An increase in Spike-specific TCR breadth and depth was observed after two AZD1222 doses. Mostly white British, mostly female donors; authors suggested clonal diversity may be underestimated.

Material: peripheral blood, obtained on day 0 of AZD1222 vaccination. The receptor's source is an adult in good health. The gene calls are TRBV6-5 and TRBJ2-5; 7 nucleotides align to TRBD1. CDR3 in amino acids: CASSQGQRPYF. The CDR3 coding sequence is TGTGCCAGCAGCCAGGGACAGCGGCCCTACTTC.